This TCR beta chain comes out of a study of cytomegalovirus exposure and HLA in healthy donors. The PCR had 60 Vbeta and 13 Jbeta primers. Clones were read by immunoSEQ multiplex PCR, and TCRdb kept only the in-frame ones, dropping some. The table has 150,000 to 200,000 clones, roughly 78% seen once. Between the trimmed V and J ends, which lost 1 base and 3 bases, there was a span of 12 bases. The CDR3 spans 16 residues. Germline V gene sequence: CDR1 SGHVS, CDR2 FNYEAQ. Sequencing was done on a sample of PBMCs. V usage is TRBV7-6 and J usage is TRBJ1-4; no definite D call. This TCR came from a woman aged 25 to 39 in good health and CMV-seronegative. The CDR3 sequence is CASSLGSAVPNEKLFF. The CDR3 DNA sequence: TGTGCCAGCAGCTTAGGGTCGGCGGTACCTAATGAAAAACTGTTTTTT.